A selection of T cell receptor beta chains follows, all from one sample in a study of blood T cell repertoires in COVID-19. Clones were read by immunoSEQ multiplex PCR, and TCRdb kept only the in-frame ones, dropping some. The sample consists of approximately 50,000 clones, roughly 90% of them appearing once. The source material was peripheral blood. Receptors originate from a human donor in a cohort sampled during active COVID-19. CDR3s include the opening cysteine and the closing phenylalanine or tryptophan. Each record gives: clone size, D gene, V gene, J gene, CDR3 DNA, CDR3 protein. The D gene is left open where the match is weak. Not every row has a clone size; where given, it reads once, few, many or a size class.

abundance: .; d_gene: TRBD2; v_gene: TRBV28; j_gene: TRBJ2-1; CDR3nt: TGTGCCAGCAGTGCTAGCGGGAGGGCCCCCTACAATGAGCAGTTCTTC; CDR3aa: CASSASGRAPYNEQFF
abundance: .; d_gene: .; v_gene: TRBV11-3; j_gene: TRBJ2-1; CDR3nt: TGTGCCAGCAGCTTAGGGAGCTCCTACAATGAGCAGTTCTTC; CDR3aa: CASSLGSSYNEQFF
abundance: .; d_gene: TRBD2; v_gene: TRBV7-2; j_gene: TRBJ2-7; CDR3nt: TGTGCCAGCAGCCAATGGGGCGGGAGCAGCTCCTACGAGCAGTACTTC; CDR3aa: CASSQWGGSSSYEQYF
abundance: .; d_gene: .; v_gene: TRBV27; j_gene: TRBJ2-7; CDR3nt: TGTGCCAGCAGTTTGAACCAGGTTGCCTATGCCTACGAGCAGTACTTC; CDR3aa: CASSLNQVAYAYEQYF
abundance: .; d_gene: .; v_gene: TRBV7-6; j_gene: TRBJ2-7; CDR3nt: TGTGCCAGCAGCTTAGCGCACGGGTCCTACGAGCAGTACTTC; CDR3aa: CASSLAHGSYEQYF
abundance: .; d_gene: TRBD2; v_gene: TRBV28; j_gene: TRBJ2-3; CDR3nt: TGTGCCAGCAGTTTATTTGGCCTAGCGGGAGATGGAGATACGCAGTATTTT; CDR3aa: CASSLFGLAGDGDTQYF
abundance: .; d_gene: .; v_gene: TRBV25-1; j_gene: TRBJ2-7; CDR3nt: TGTGCCAGCAGTGGGTTTGTGGGGCACGAGCAGTACTTC; CDR3aa: CASSGFVGHEQYF
abundance: once; d_gene: TRBD1; v_gene: TRBV19; j_gene: TRBJ2-7; CDR3nt: TGTGCCAGCCTTCGCGGACAGGTCACGGAGGAGCAGTACTTC; CDR3aa: CASLRGQVTEEQYF
abundance: .; d_gene: TRBD1; v_gene: TRBV6-5; j_gene: TRBJ2-3; CDR3nt: TGTGCCAGCAGTTACACGGGACAGGGTGCTACGCAGTATTTT; CDR3aa: CASSYTGQGATQYF
abundance: once; d_gene: .; v_gene: TRBV4-3; j_gene: TRBJ2-2; CDR3nt: TGCGCCAGCAGCCAAGATTGGGGCAGGGTCACCGGGGAGCTGTTTTTT; CDR3aa: CASSQDWGRVTGELFF
abundance: once; d_gene: TRBD1; v_gene: TRBV7-8; j_gene: TRBJ1-6; CDR3nt: TGTGCCAGCAGCTTAGGCAGGGGGTATTCACCCCTCCACTTT; CDR3aa: CASSLGRGYSPLHF
abundance: few; d_gene: .; v_gene: TRBV28; j_gene: TRBJ1-1; CDR3nt: TGTGCCAGCAGTTTCCCAGCGTGGAGTGGGGAGACTGAAGCTTTCTTT; CDR3aa: CASSFPAWSGETEAFF
abundance: .; d_gene: .; v_gene: TRBV27; j_gene: TRBJ1-2; CDR3nt: TGTGCCAGCAGGACGACAGGCTACTATGGCTACACCTTC; CDR3aa: CASRTTGYYGYTF
abundance: .; d_gene: .; v_gene: TRBV12-3/TRBV12-4; j_gene: TRBJ1-5; CDR3nt: TGTGCCAGCACCGAGACAGCCAATCAGCCCCAGCATTTT; CDR3aa: CASTETANQPQHF
abundance: .; d_gene: .; v_gene: TRBV28; j_gene: TRBJ1-2; CDR3nt: TGTGCCAGCAGTTCAACAGAAAATGGCTACACCTTC; CDR3aa: CASSSTENGYTF
abundance: .; d_gene: TRBD2; v_gene: TRBV11-3; j_gene: TRBJ2-1; CDR3nt: TGTGCCAGCAGCTCGCGGGAGTTTCTCAATGAGCAGTTCTTC; CDR3aa: CASSSREFLNEQFF
abundance: .; d_gene: .; v_gene: TRBV5-6; j_gene: TRBJ1-3; CDR3nt: TGTGCCAGCAGCTTGGTTGGACAGCCCACTGGAAACACCATATATTTT; CDR3aa: CASSLVGQPTGNTIYF
abundance: .; d_gene: TRBD1; v_gene: TRBV2; j_gene: TRBJ1-2; CDR3nt: TGTGCCAGCAGGGTAGGGGCAGGGGGAGACTCTAACTATGGCTACACCTTC; CDR3aa: CASRVGAGGDSNYGYTF
abundance: .; d_gene: TRBD2; v_gene: TRBV5-4; j_gene: TRBJ2-1; CDR3nt: TGTGCCAGCAGCTCATCTAGCGGGAGTTACAATGAGCAGTTCTTC; CDR3aa: CASSSSSGSYNEQFF
abundance: .; d_gene: TRBD1; v_gene: TRBV30; j_gene: TRBJ1-1; CDR3nt: TGTGCCTGGAGTAGAACAGGGGGAAAGAACACTGAAGCTTTCTTT; CDR3aa: CAWSRTGGKNTEAFF
abundance: .; d_gene: TRBD1; v_gene: TRBV30; j_gene: TRBJ2-7; CDR3nt: TGTGCCTGGAAACAGGGGGCAAAGTACTTC; CDR3aa: CAWKQGAKYF
abundance: once; d_gene: TRBD1; v_gene: TRBV6-5; j_gene: TRBJ1-1; CDR3nt: TGTGCCAGCAGCGTACAGGGGAGGAACACTGAAGCTTTCTTT; CDR3aa: CASSVQGRNTEAFF
abundance: .; d_gene: TRBD2; v_gene: TRBV5-1; j_gene: TRBJ2-1; CDR3nt: TGCGCCAGCAGCGGACTAGCGGGACCCAATGAGCAGTTCTTC; CDR3aa: CASSGLAGPNEQFF
abundance: .; d_gene: .; v_gene: TRBV4-2; j_gene: TRBJ2-5; CDR3nt: TGTGCCAGCAGCCAAAAGACGGGGGAGACCCAGTACTTC; CDR3aa: CASSQKTGETQYF
abundance: once; d_gene: TRBD1; v_gene: TRBV6-5; j_gene: TRBJ1-1; CDR3nt: TGTGCCAGCAGTTCCCCCACAGGGGGGAACACTGAAGCTTTCTTT; CDR3aa: CASSSPTGGNTEAFF
abundance: .; d_gene: TRBD2; v_gene: TRBV11-2; j_gene: TRBJ2-5; CDR3nt: TGTGCCAGCAGCCGCGGGAGTGGGGAGACCCAGTACTTC; CDR3aa: CASSRGSGETQYF
abundance: .; d_gene: TRBD2; v_gene: TRBV2; j_gene: TRBJ2-3; CDR3nt: TGTGCCAGCAGTGTACTAGCGGAGGATACGCAGTATTTT; CDR3aa: CASSVLAEDTQYF
abundance: .; d_gene: .; v_gene: TRBV7-9; j_gene: TRBJ2-1; CDR3nt: TGTGCCAGCAGCAAACGACAAGACAATGAGCAGTTCTTC; CDR3aa: CASSKRQDNEQFF
abundance: .; d_gene: .; v_gene: TRBV4-1; j_gene: TRBJ2-5; CDR3nt: TGCGCCAGCAGCCAAGCAGGGGTTAGGCAAGAGACCCAGTACTTC; CDR3aa: CASSQAGVRQETQYF
abundance: .; d_gene: TRBD1; v_gene: TRBV9; j_gene: TRBJ2-3; CDR3nt: TGTGCCAGCAGCGTTATGGGACAGGTAACAGATACGCAGTATTTT; CDR3aa: CASSVMGQVTDTQYF
abundance: .; d_gene: TRBD1; v_gene: TRBV7-3; j_gene: TRBJ2-6; CDR3nt: TGTGCCAGCAGCGGGTCGGACAGGGACTGGGCTGGGGCCAACGTCCTGACTTTC; CDR3aa: CASSGSDRDWAGANVLTF
abundance: .; d_gene: TRBD1; v_gene: TRBV2; j_gene: TRBJ2-7; CDR3nt: TGTGCCAGCAGTGAACAGGGGGTTAGCTCCTACGAGCAGTACTTC; CDR3aa: CASSEQGVSSYEQYF
abundance: .; d_gene: .; v_gene: TRBV27; j_gene: TRBJ1-1; CDR3nt: TGTGCCAGCAGAAGGGGGGGGATGAACACTGAAGCTTTCTTT; CDR3aa: CASRRGGMNTEAFF
abundance: .; d_gene: .; v_gene: TRBV3-1/TRBV3-2; j_gene: TRBJ1-1; CDR3nt: TGTGCCAGCAGCCAAGCCAATAGACAGGCGAACACTGAAGCTTTCTTT; CDR3aa: CASSQANRQANTEAFF
abundance: .; d_gene: TRBD1; v_gene: TRBV7-8; j_gene: TRBJ1-5; CDR3nt: TGTGCCAGCAGCTTAGGGGACAGGGGGACATGGCCCCAGCATTTT; CDR3aa: CASSLGDRGTWPQHF
abundance: .; d_gene: TRBD1; v_gene: TRBV29-1; j_gene: TRBJ1-1; CDR3nt: TGCAGCGTACACAGGGGACCGCTAGCTTTCTTT; CDR3aa: CSVHRGPLAFF
abundance: .; d_gene: TRBD2; v_gene: TRBV4-3; j_gene: TRBJ2-1; CDR3nt: TGCGCCAGCAGCCCGGCCCCCGGGACTAGCGGGGGTGAGCAGTTCTTC; CDR3aa: CASSPAPGTSGGEQFF
abundance: .; d_gene: .; v_gene: TRBV6-6; j_gene: TRBJ1-2; CDR3nt: TGTGCCAGCAGTTGGACAGAGTATGGCTACACCTTC; CDR3aa: CASSWTEYGYTF
abundance: .; d_gene: TRBD1; v_gene: TRBV27; j_gene: TRBJ2-1; CDR3nt: TGTGCCAGCAGGAAACAGGGGGCGCGTTTTGAGCAGTTCTTC; CDR3aa: CASRKQGARFEQFF
abundance: .; d_gene: .; v_gene: TRBV6-5; j_gene: TRBJ1-3; CDR3nt: TGTGCCAGCAGTTACTCAACTCAGGGATTGAAACACACCATATATTTT; CDR3aa: CASSYSTQGLKHTIYF
abundance: .; d_gene: TRBD1; v_gene: TRBV6-2/TRBV6-3; j_gene: TRBJ2-7; CDR3nt: TGTGCCAGCAGTCCCTACTTTGCGGACAGGGCCTCCTACGAGCAGTACTTC; CDR3aa: CASSPYFADRASYEQYF
abundance: .; d_gene: .; v_gene: TRBV5-1; j_gene: TRBJ2-7; CDR3nt: TGCGCCAGCAGCTACATGGACAGAAACTCCTACGAGCAGTACTTC; CDR3aa: CASSYMDRNSYEQYF
abundance: .; d_gene: .; v_gene: TRBV4-2; j_gene: TRBJ1-2; CDR3nt: TGTGCCAGCAGCCAAGATAGAGGGTATGGCTACACCTTC; CDR3aa: CASSQDRGYGYTF
abundance: .; d_gene: TRBD1; v_gene: TRBV5-1; j_gene: TRBJ1-1; CDR3nt: TGCGCCAGCAGGGAACAGGGGGGCACTGAAGCTTTCTTT; CDR3aa: CASREQGGTEAFF
abundance: few; d_gene: TRBD2; v_gene: TRBV27; j_gene: TRBJ2-3; CDR3nt: TGTGCCAGCAGTTCGACCAAAGCGGGAGGCCACCCAGATACGCAGTATTTT; CDR3aa: CASSSTKAGGHPDTQYF
abundance: .; d_gene: .; v_gene: TRBV6-2/TRBV6-3; j_gene: TRBJ2-7; CDR3nt: TGTGCCAGCAGTTACTCCGCAGGGAACTCCTACGAGCAGTACTTC; CDR3aa: CASSYSAGNSYEQYF
abundance: once; d_gene: TRBD2; v_gene: TRBV11-2; j_gene: TRBJ2-1; CDR3nt: TGTGCCAGCAGCTCGGGACTAGCGGTCTCAGGGAATGAGCAGTTCTTC; CDR3aa: CASSSGLAVSGNEQFF
abundance: .; d_gene: .; v_gene: TRBV4-1; j_gene: TRBJ1-3; CDR3nt: TGCGCCAGCAGCCAAGCCGGGGCAGGGGCAGGAAACACCATATATTTT; CDR3aa: CASSQAGAGAGNTIYF
abundance: .; d_gene: .; v_gene: TRBV4-1; j_gene: TRBJ2-1; CDR3nt: TGCGCCAGCAGCCAACATAGCGGATTCTCCTACAATGAGCAGTTCTTC; CDR3aa: CASSQHSGFSYNEQFF
abundance: once; d_gene: .; v_gene: TRBV7-8; j_gene: TRBJ2-7; CDR3nt: TGTGCCAGCAGCTCCGGACAGTCCTACGAGCAGTACTTC; CDR3aa: CASSSGQSYEQYF
abundance: once; d_gene: .; v_gene: TRBV7-2; j_gene: TRBJ2-6; CDR3nt: TGTGCCAGCAGCCAGACATCTGGGGCCAACGTCCTGACTTTC; CDR3aa: CASSQTSGANVLTF
abundance: .; d_gene: .; v_gene: TRBV12-3/TRBV12-4; j_gene: TRBJ1-1; CDR3nt: TGTGCCAGCAGTTTCGGGGGTACTGAAGCTTTCTTT; CDR3aa: CASSFGGTEAFF
abundance: .; d_gene: TRBD2; v_gene: TRBV4-2; j_gene: TRBJ2-7; CDR3nt: TGTGCCAGCAGCCGAGGGGGGACTAGCCTCTCCTACGAGCAGTACTTC; CDR3aa: CASSRGGTSLSYEQYF
abundance: .; d_gene: .; v_gene: TRBV7-8; j_gene: TRBJ1-4; CDR3nt: TGTGCCAGCAGCATGGGTTTGGAACTAAGGAAGGAAAAACTGTTTTTT; CDR3aa: CASSMGLELRKEKLFF
abundance: .; d_gene: .; v_gene: TRBV6-5; j_gene: TRBJ1-2; CDR3nt: TGTGCCAGCAAAAGGGACGGGGGGATTGGCTACACCTTC; CDR3aa: CASKRDGGIGYTF
abundance: .; d_gene: .; v_gene: TRBV27; j_gene: TRBJ2-7; CDR3nt: TGTGCCAGCAGTTTAAACAGGAGCTACGAGCAGTACTTC; CDR3aa: CASSLNRSYEQYF
abundance: .; d_gene: TRBD1; v_gene: TRBV19; j_gene: TRBJ1-6; CDR3nt: TGTGCCAGTAGTATCCAGGGGGCTAATTCACCCCTCCACTTT; CDR3aa: CASSIQGANSPLHF
abundance: .; d_gene: TRBD2; v_gene: TRBV11-2; j_gene: TRBJ2-3; CDR3nt: TGTGCCAGCAGCGATGGACGCGGGAGAAGCACAGATACGCAGTATTTT; CDR3aa: CASSDGRGRSTDTQYF
abundance: .; d_gene: .; v_gene: TRBV19; j_gene: TRBJ2-2; CDR3nt: TGTGCCAGTAGTACGGGTACTAGCTTTTGGGTCGGGGAGCTGTTTTTT; CDR3aa: CASSTGTSFWVGELFF